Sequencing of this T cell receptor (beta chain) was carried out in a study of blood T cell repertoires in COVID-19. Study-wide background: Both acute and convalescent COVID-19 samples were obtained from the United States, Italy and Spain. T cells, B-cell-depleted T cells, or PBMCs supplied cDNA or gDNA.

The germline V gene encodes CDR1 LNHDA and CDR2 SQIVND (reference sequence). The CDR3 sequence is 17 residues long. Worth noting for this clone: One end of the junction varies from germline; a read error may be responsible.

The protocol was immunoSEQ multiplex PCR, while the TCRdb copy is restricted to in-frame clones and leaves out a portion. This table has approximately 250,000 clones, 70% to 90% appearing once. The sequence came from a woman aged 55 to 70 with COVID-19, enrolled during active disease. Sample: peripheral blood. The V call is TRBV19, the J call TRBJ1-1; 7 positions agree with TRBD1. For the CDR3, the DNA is TGTGCCAGTAGTGGCAGGGGGGCCGGGACAATGAACGCTGAAGCTTTCTTT. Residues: CASSGRGAGTMNAEAFF.